This note documents a single TCR beta chain sequence. The sample comes from a study of blood T cell repertoires in COVID-19. Across the study: There were acute and convalescent COVID-19 samples, and they came from the United States, Italy and Spain.

V lost 4 bases to trimming and J lost 1 base; unmatched junction nucleotides: 4. The CDR3 consists of 16 residues. Germline CDR1 and CDR2: LGHDT and YNNKEL (reference sequence). Individuals drawn from 20 to 30 US areas were roughly 18 to 89 years old. Participants' reported clinical history set cohort assignment. Method: immunoSEQ multiplex PCR; TCRdb's copy keeps in-frame clones and lacks some. The data hold approximately 81,000 clones, with 75% to 90% observed a single time. The TCR sequence derives from a woman between 50 and 59 years old with acute COVID-19. This chain connects TRBV3-1 (or the pseudogene TRBV3-2) to TRBJ1-5; the match to TRBD1 covers 10 bases. Sequencing was done on a sample of PBMCs or T cells enriched from blood (not recorded which). In nucleotides, the CDR3 is TGTGCCAGCAGCCTGACAGGGGGCACCAGCAATCAGCCCCAGCATTTT. This encodes CASSLTGGTSNQPQHF.